This TCR beta chain was sequenced for a study of cytomegalovirus exposure and HLA in healthy donors. Regarding the study as a whole: Across donors, sequencing depth was assumed by presence/absence analyses to be roughly uniform.

A multiplex PCR was run with 60 Vbeta primers and 13 Jbeta primers. TCRdb's table, derived via immunoSEQ multiplex PCR, lists solely in-frame clones and lacks some. Here the sample spans approximately 32,000 clones, 90% to 95% being singletons. About this clone: The antigen is undetermined.

There are 15 residues in the CDR3. CDR1 LNHDA and CDR2 SQIVND come from the germline V gene (reference sequence). Trimming cost V 4 bases and J 4 bases; bases outside gene matches: 4. The sequence was obtained from a woman aged 18-29 years in good health and CMV-seronegative. V gene TRBV19 combines with J gene TRBJ2-7; 13 positions agree with TRBD2. The sample was PBMCs. Here the CDR3 DNA reads TGTGCCAGTAGTACAGGGACTAGCGGGATATACGAGCAGTACTTC. Protein product: CASSTGTSGIYEQYF.